A single sample is the source of the 11 T cell receptor beta chains below, sequenced in a study of breast tumors, draining lymph nodes, adjacent tissues. MiXCR, applied by TCRdb to the multiplex PCR reads, yields one record per CDR3 protein. The sample consists of approximately 230,000 distinct CDR3 sequences, less than 45% of them appearing once. The lymph nodes were axillary draining lymph nodes from breast cancer patients. Material for sequencing was axillary lymph node tissue. These receptors all stem from a female donor with breast cancer. Some clones in this sample may be carry-over from other donors' samples.

This clonotype was detected only a few times. This may stem from a read error, because a much larger clone lies one nucleotide away. The chain combines TRBV7-6 with TRBJ2-5, with D perhaps TRBD1 (7 bases). CDR3 length: 15 amino acids. Germline V gene sequence: CDR1 SGHVS, CDR2 FNYEAQ. The CDR3 spells CASSLSRTGRETQHF. The DNA for the CDR3 is TGTGCCAGCAGCTTATCCCGGACAGGTCGGGAGACCCAGCACTTC.

The chain recombines TRBV7-6 with TRBJ2-5; 8 bases fit TRBD1. Germline values: CDR1 SGHVS, CDR2 FNYEAQ. The CDR3 spans 14 residues. V lost 3 bases and J lost 9; bases outside the gene matches: 9. This chain's CDR3 is CASSLAGGGQPQYF. CDR3 bases: TGTGCCAGCAGCTTGGCAGGGGGCGGTCAGCCCCAGTACTTC.

This clonotype was observed many times. The chain links TRBV19 to TRBJ1-5, with TRBD1 identical over 9 bases. The CDR3 covers 15 residues. Unmatched junction bases numbered 9, after V lost 5 bases and J lost 7 bases. From germline, CDR1 is LNHDA and CDR2 SQIVND (reference sequence). CDR3 DNA sequence: TGTGCCAGTAGTTACCTGGACAGGGGCGGGCAGCCCCAGCATTTT. It codes for CASSYLDRGGQPQHF.

The J gene is TRBJ1-4, the V gene TRBV2, with D uncertain. This CDR3 is built from 13 residues. CDR1 and CDR2 (germline): SNHLY, FYNNEI. V was trimmed by 5 bases and J by 6 bases, leaving 10 bases between them. The CDR3 sequence is CASSSWTDEKLFF. In DNA form, the CDR3 reads TGTGCCAGCAGTTCTTGGACGGATGAAAAACTGTTTTTT.

This clonotype was counted between two and nine times. The V call is TRBV9, the J call TRBJ2-7, with TRBD2 identical over 8 bases. The germline gives CDR1 SGDLS, CDR2 YYNGEE. This CDR3 has 13 residues. CDR3 DNA: TGTGCTAGAGCTAGCGGGTTAACCTACGAGCAGTACTTC. Protein product: CARASGLTYEQYF. Full variable domain (remainder filled in from reference TRBV9 and TRBJ2-7): DSGVTQTPKHLITATGQRVTLRCSPRSGDLSVYWYQQSLDQGLQFLIQYYNGEERAKGNILERFSAQQFPDLHSELNLSSLELGDSALYFCARASGLTYEQYFGPGTRLTVT.

This clonotype occurred many times. V gene TRBV24-1 combines with J gene TRBJ2-3; a weak D match, TRBD1 (6 bases). Between the trimmed V and J ends, which lost 3 bases and 0 bases, there was a span of 9 bases. The CDR3 loop spans 15 amino acids. Germline V gene lookup returns CDR1 KGHDR and CDR2 SFDVKD. The DNA for the CDR3 is TGTGCCACCAGTGATCGGACAGATAGCACAGATACGCAGTATTTT. Protein sequence: CATSDRTDSTDTQYF.

V gene TRBV10-3 combines with J gene TRBJ2-3; 11 bases match TRBD1. Unmatched junction bases numbered 13, after V lost 10 bases and J lost 7 bases. Germline CDR1 is ENHRY and CDR2 is SYGVKD. This CDR3 is built from 15 residues. The CDR3 loop reads CATGQGAYQRNTQYF. The CDR3 DNA reads as TGTGCCACTGGACAGGGGGCCTATCAAAGAAATACGCAGTATTTT.

Notes on this clonotype: With a much larger clone just one base away, this may be a read error. CDR3 loop: CVSSESRPGNSPLHF. For the CDR3, the DNA is TGCGTCAGCAGTGAGTCCCGGCCTGGGAATTCACCCCTCCACTTT. The chain has TRBV10-1 and TRBJ1-6; D is unclear. Germline V gene data show CDR1 as WNHNN and CDR2 as SYGVQD (reference sequence). CDR3 length: 15 amino acids.

The chain's CDR3 is CASSHGTGLFEQYF. CDR3 nucleotide sequence: TGTGCCAGCAGTCACGGGACAGGACTTTTCGAGCAGTACTTC. The chain is built from TRBV6-1 and TRBJ2-7; 8 bases fit TRBD1. Germline CDR1 reads MNHNS; CDR2 reads SASEGT. The CDR3 totals 14 residues. Trimming cost V 5 bases and J 6 bases; bases outside gene matches: 9.

The rearrangement joins TRBV11-2 to TRBJ2-7; D is perhaps TRBD1 or TRBD2 (6 bases each). CDR1 and CDR2 (germline): SGHAT, FQNNGV. The CDR3 length is 16 residues. V gave up 5 bases and J gave up 1 base, with 18 bases separating them. The CDR3 DNA reads TGTGCCAGCAGCCCAGGGGCAAGCGCGGGATCCTACGAGCAGTACTTC. Translating gives CASSPGASAGSYEQYF.

This clonotype appeared many times. The V and J genes are TRBV7-9 and TRBJ2-7, with 8 bases identical to TRBD1. CDR3 length: 15 residues. Trimming cost V 6 bases and J 6 bases; bases outside gene matches: 13. Per germline, CDR1 SEHNR and CDR2 FQNEAQ (reference sequence). In DNA, the CDR3 is TGTGCCAGCAGGCCTGGGTCCTCACAGGGGGGCGAGCAGTACTTC. It yields the protein CASRPGSSQGGEQYF.